This entry describes one T cell receptor beta chain. This specimen belongs to a study of blood T cell repertoires in COVID-19. Turning to the study itself: Samples representing acute and convalescent COVID-19 were sourced from the United States, Italy and Spain. Sources were T cells, B-cell-depleted T cells, or PBMCs; the material itself was cDNA or gDNA.

The germline gives CDR1 SGHTA, CDR2 FQGNSA. After removal of 4 bases from V and 4 bases from J, the junction contained 2 bases not matched to a gene. CDR3 length equals 15 residues. In the authors' workflow: The assay estimated nucleated cells by amplifying reference gene primers. Repertoires were generated with immunoSEQ multiplex PCR, while TCRdb's copy carries only in-frame clones and drops some. Clonal size and the V and J genes are those of that table, whereas D and trimming came from the DNA. The sample consists of about 26,000 clones, over 80% of them appearing once. The sample consisted of peripheral blood. The rearrangement links TRBV7-2 to TRBJ2-1, with 12 bases fitting TRBD2. The source is a human donor in a cohort sampled during active COVID-19. DNA of the CDR3: TGTGCCAGCAGCTCCGGACTAGCGGGATACAATGAGCAGTTCTTC. This translates into CASSSGLAGYNEQFF.